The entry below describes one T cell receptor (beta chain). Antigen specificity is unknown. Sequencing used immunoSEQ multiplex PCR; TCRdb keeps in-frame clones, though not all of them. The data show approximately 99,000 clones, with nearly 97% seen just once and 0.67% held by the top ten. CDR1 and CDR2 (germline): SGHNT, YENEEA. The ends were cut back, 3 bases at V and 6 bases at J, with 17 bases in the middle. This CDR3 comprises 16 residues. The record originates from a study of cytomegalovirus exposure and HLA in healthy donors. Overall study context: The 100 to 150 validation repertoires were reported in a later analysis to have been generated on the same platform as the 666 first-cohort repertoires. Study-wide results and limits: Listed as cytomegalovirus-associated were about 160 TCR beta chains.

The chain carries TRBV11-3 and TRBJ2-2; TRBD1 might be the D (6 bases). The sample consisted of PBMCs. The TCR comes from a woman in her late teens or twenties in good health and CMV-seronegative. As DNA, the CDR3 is TGTGCCAGCAGCTTTGGGGGATCAGGGGTAGCCGGGGAGCTGTTTTTT. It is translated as CASSFGGSGVAGELFF.